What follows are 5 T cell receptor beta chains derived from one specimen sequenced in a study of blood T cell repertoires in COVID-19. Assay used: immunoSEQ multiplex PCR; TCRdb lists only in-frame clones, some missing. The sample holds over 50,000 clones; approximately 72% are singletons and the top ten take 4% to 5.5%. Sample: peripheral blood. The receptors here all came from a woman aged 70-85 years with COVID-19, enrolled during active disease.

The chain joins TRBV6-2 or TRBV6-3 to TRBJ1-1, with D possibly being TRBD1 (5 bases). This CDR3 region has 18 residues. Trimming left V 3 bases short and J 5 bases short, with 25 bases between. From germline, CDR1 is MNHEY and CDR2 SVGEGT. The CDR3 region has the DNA TGTGCCAGCAGTTATACCGCGGGACGAATGGTGGGGTATACTGAAGCTTTCTTT. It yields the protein CASSYTAGRMVGYTEAFF.

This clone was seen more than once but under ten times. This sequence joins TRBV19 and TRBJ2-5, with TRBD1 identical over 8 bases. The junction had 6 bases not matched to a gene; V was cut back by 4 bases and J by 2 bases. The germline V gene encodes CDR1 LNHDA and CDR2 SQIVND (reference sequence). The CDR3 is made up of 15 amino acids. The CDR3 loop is CASSTTGAGQETQYF. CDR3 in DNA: TGTGCCAGTAGTACGACAGGGGCCGGACAAGAGACCCAGTACTTC.

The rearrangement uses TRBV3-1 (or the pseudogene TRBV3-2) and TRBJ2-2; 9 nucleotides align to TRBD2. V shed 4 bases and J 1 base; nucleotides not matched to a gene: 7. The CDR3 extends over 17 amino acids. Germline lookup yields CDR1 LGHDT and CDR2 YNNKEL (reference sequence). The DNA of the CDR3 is TGTGCCAGCAGCCCGTGGAGCGGGAGGAAGAACACCGGGGAGCTGTTTTTT. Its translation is CASSPWSGRKNTGELFF.

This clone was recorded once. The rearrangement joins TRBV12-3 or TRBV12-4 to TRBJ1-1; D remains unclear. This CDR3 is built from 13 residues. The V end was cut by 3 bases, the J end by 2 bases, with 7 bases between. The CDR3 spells CASSFFLNTEAFF. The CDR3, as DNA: TGTGCCAGCAGTTTCTTCTTAAACACTGAAGCTTTCTTT.

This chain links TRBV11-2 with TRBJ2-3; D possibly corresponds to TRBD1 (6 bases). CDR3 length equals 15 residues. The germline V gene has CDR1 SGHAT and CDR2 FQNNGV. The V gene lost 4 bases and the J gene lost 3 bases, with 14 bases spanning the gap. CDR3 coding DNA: TGTGCCAGCAGCTCCCAGGGGAGTCGTACAGATACGCAGTATTTT. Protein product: CASSSQGSRTDTQYF.